One sample yielded the 13 T cell receptor beta chains listed below, sequenced in a study of blood T cell repertoires in COVID-19. Assay used: immunoSEQ multiplex PCR; TCRdb lists only in-frame clones, some missing. The sample includes under 200,000 clones, about 90% of them seen just once. The sample taken for sequencing was peripheral blood. These receptors were collected from a man aged 35-49 years with active or convalescent COVID-19.

The rearrangement joins TRBV5-6 to TRBJ1-2; 12 nucleotides agree with TRBD1. CDR1 and CDR2 (germline): SGHDT, YYEEEE. The CDR3 runs to 17 residues. V was pared by 0 bases and J by 4 bases, with 7 bases of the junction left unmatched. In nucleotides, the CDR3 is TGTGCCAGCAGCTTGGAAGGGACAGGGGGCCCGACCTATGGCTACACCTTC. Translation gives CASSLEGTGGPTYGYTF.

CDR3 amino acids: CASSYLRQGAKGYTF. The CDR3 nucleotides read TGTGCCAGCAGTTACTTGAGACAGGGGGCAAAAGGCTACACCTTC. The chain carries TRBV6-5 and TRBJ1-2; 10 nucleotides match TRBD1. CDR1 is MNHEY, CDR2 SVGAGI, per germline. Trimming removed 1 base from V and 8 bases from J; junction bases left unmatched: 7. The CDR3 is 15 amino acids.

The rearrangement uses TRBV13 and TRBJ1-1; TRBD1 agrees at 9 bases. After removal of 5 bases from V and 4 bases from J, the junction contained 8 bases not matched to a gene. The CDR3 runs to 15 residues. The germline CDR1 and CDR2 sequences are PRHDT and FYEKMQ (reference sequence). The CDR3 DNA sequence: TGTGCCAGCAGCACAGACAGGGGGGTTGGCACTGAAGCTTTCTTT. This gives the protein CASSTDRGVGTEAFF.

This chain links TRBV5-6 with TRBJ1-2, with no clear D. V lost 0 bases and J lost 5, with 11 bases in between. The CDR3 length is 14 residues. Germline CDR1 reads SGHDT; CDR2 reads YYEEEE. In nucleotides, the CDR3 is TGTGCCAGCAGCTTGGTTTCGGGGTTTTATGGCTACACCTTC. This encodes CASSLVSGFYGYTF.

V gene TRBV9 combines with J gene TRBJ2-7; D remains ambiguous. The CDR3 loop spans 15 amino acids. V lost 0 bases to trimming and J lost 2 bases, with 12 bases between them. CDR1 and CDR2 (germline): SGDLS, YYNGEE. CDR3 sequence (DNA): TGTGCCAGCAGCGTAGGGGCAGAAACAGCCTACGAGCAGTACTTC. It yields the protein CASSVGAETAYEQYF.

In this sample, this clone turned up a few times. This sequence joins TRBV14 and TRBJ1-5; D not certain. The CDR3 is 13 amino acids. The V and J ends lost 1 base and 3 bases respectively, with 4 bases between them. From germline, CDR1 is SGHDN and CDR2 FVKESK. In DNA form, the CDR3 reads TGTGCCAGCAGCCAAGGTTACAATCAGCCCCAGCATTTT. Encoded protein: CASSQGYNQPQHF.

This clone has just one count. The gene calls are TRBV28 and TRBJ1-2, with 8 bases fitting TRBD1. The CDR3 has 14 residues. Germline CDR1 is MDHEN and CDR2 is SYDVKM. V was clipped by 6 bases and J by 5 bases; unmatched bases: 8. CDR3 DNA: TGTGCCAGCAGGAGTACAGGGGGATATTATGGCTACACCTTC. This sequence encodes CASRSTGGYYGYTF.

The chain has TRBV7-9 and TRBJ2-2, with 13 nucleotides matching TRBD2. V shed 2 bases, J shed 3 bases, and the junction held 6 bases outside the gene matches. CDR1 and CDR2 (germline): SEHNR, FQNEAQ (reference sequence). The CDR3 runs to 18 residues. The DNA of the CDR3 is TGTGCCAGCAGCTTAAAGGGACTAGCGGGAACCGACACCGGGGAGCTGTTTTTT. It codes for CASSLKGLAGTDTGELFF.

The chain is built from TRBV19 and TRBJ2-7; the match to TRBD1 covers 8 bases. Per germline, CDR1 LNHDA and CDR2 SQIVND (reference sequence). V was pared by 6 bases and J by 3 bases, with 13 bases of the junction left unmatched. The CDR3 spans 16 residues. DNA of the CDR3: TGTGCCAGTAGCGAAAGAACGGGACAGGTTTACTACGAGCAGTACTTC. Its protein product is CASSERTGQVYYEQYF.

The chain combines TRBV3-1 (or the pseudogene TRBV3-2) with TRBJ2-4, with unresolved D. V gave up 4 bases and J gave up 5 bases, with 24 bases separating them. This CDR3 is 18 amino acids long. The germline V gene encodes CDR1 LGHDT and CDR2 YNNKEL (reference sequence). The CDR3 here is CASSRAGRSGSRQNIQYF. The CDR3 DNA follows: TGTGCCAGCAGCCGAGCCGGAAGGTCCGGGTCCCGTCAAAACATTCAGTACTTC.

The gene calls are TRBV18 and TRBJ1-2, with 7 bases that match TRBD1. The CDR3 sequence is 14 residues long. With 5 bases clipped from V and 6 bases from J, the junction kept 9 bases outside the gene matches. Germline-derived CDR1 and CDR2 are KGHSH and LQKENI. CDR3 in amino acids: CASSANRGDNGYTF. The CDR3, as DNA: TGTGCCAGCTCAGCGAACAGGGGAGACAATGGCTACACCTTC.

The chain has TRBV2 and TRBJ1-2; 9 positions match TRBD1. Trimming cost V 6 bases and J 4 bases; bases outside gene matches: 0. There are 12 residues in the CDR3. CDR1 is SNHLY and CDR2 is FYNNEI in the germline V gene. The CDR3 region has the DNA TGTGCCAGCAGGGGACAGGGCTATGGCTACACCTTC. Translated: CASRGQGYGYTF. The whole variable domain, remainder taken from reference TRBV2 and TRBJ1-2, is EPEVTQTPSHQVTQMGQEVILRCVPISNHLYFYWYRQILGQKVEFLVSFYNNEISEKSEIFDDQFSVERPDGSNFTLKIRSTKLEDSAMYFCASRGQGYGYTFGSGTRLTVV.

The chain links TRBV6-5 to TRBJ1-1, with no clear D. The germline V and J ends were trimmed by 6 bases and 4 bases, with 12 bases remaining between them. The CDR3 runs to 13 residues. Germline lookup yields CDR1 MNHEY and CDR2 SVGAGI. This CDR3 is CASSPDRRTEAFF. The CDR3 region has the DNA TGTGCCAGCAGCCCAGATCGCCGCACTGAAGCTTTCTTT.